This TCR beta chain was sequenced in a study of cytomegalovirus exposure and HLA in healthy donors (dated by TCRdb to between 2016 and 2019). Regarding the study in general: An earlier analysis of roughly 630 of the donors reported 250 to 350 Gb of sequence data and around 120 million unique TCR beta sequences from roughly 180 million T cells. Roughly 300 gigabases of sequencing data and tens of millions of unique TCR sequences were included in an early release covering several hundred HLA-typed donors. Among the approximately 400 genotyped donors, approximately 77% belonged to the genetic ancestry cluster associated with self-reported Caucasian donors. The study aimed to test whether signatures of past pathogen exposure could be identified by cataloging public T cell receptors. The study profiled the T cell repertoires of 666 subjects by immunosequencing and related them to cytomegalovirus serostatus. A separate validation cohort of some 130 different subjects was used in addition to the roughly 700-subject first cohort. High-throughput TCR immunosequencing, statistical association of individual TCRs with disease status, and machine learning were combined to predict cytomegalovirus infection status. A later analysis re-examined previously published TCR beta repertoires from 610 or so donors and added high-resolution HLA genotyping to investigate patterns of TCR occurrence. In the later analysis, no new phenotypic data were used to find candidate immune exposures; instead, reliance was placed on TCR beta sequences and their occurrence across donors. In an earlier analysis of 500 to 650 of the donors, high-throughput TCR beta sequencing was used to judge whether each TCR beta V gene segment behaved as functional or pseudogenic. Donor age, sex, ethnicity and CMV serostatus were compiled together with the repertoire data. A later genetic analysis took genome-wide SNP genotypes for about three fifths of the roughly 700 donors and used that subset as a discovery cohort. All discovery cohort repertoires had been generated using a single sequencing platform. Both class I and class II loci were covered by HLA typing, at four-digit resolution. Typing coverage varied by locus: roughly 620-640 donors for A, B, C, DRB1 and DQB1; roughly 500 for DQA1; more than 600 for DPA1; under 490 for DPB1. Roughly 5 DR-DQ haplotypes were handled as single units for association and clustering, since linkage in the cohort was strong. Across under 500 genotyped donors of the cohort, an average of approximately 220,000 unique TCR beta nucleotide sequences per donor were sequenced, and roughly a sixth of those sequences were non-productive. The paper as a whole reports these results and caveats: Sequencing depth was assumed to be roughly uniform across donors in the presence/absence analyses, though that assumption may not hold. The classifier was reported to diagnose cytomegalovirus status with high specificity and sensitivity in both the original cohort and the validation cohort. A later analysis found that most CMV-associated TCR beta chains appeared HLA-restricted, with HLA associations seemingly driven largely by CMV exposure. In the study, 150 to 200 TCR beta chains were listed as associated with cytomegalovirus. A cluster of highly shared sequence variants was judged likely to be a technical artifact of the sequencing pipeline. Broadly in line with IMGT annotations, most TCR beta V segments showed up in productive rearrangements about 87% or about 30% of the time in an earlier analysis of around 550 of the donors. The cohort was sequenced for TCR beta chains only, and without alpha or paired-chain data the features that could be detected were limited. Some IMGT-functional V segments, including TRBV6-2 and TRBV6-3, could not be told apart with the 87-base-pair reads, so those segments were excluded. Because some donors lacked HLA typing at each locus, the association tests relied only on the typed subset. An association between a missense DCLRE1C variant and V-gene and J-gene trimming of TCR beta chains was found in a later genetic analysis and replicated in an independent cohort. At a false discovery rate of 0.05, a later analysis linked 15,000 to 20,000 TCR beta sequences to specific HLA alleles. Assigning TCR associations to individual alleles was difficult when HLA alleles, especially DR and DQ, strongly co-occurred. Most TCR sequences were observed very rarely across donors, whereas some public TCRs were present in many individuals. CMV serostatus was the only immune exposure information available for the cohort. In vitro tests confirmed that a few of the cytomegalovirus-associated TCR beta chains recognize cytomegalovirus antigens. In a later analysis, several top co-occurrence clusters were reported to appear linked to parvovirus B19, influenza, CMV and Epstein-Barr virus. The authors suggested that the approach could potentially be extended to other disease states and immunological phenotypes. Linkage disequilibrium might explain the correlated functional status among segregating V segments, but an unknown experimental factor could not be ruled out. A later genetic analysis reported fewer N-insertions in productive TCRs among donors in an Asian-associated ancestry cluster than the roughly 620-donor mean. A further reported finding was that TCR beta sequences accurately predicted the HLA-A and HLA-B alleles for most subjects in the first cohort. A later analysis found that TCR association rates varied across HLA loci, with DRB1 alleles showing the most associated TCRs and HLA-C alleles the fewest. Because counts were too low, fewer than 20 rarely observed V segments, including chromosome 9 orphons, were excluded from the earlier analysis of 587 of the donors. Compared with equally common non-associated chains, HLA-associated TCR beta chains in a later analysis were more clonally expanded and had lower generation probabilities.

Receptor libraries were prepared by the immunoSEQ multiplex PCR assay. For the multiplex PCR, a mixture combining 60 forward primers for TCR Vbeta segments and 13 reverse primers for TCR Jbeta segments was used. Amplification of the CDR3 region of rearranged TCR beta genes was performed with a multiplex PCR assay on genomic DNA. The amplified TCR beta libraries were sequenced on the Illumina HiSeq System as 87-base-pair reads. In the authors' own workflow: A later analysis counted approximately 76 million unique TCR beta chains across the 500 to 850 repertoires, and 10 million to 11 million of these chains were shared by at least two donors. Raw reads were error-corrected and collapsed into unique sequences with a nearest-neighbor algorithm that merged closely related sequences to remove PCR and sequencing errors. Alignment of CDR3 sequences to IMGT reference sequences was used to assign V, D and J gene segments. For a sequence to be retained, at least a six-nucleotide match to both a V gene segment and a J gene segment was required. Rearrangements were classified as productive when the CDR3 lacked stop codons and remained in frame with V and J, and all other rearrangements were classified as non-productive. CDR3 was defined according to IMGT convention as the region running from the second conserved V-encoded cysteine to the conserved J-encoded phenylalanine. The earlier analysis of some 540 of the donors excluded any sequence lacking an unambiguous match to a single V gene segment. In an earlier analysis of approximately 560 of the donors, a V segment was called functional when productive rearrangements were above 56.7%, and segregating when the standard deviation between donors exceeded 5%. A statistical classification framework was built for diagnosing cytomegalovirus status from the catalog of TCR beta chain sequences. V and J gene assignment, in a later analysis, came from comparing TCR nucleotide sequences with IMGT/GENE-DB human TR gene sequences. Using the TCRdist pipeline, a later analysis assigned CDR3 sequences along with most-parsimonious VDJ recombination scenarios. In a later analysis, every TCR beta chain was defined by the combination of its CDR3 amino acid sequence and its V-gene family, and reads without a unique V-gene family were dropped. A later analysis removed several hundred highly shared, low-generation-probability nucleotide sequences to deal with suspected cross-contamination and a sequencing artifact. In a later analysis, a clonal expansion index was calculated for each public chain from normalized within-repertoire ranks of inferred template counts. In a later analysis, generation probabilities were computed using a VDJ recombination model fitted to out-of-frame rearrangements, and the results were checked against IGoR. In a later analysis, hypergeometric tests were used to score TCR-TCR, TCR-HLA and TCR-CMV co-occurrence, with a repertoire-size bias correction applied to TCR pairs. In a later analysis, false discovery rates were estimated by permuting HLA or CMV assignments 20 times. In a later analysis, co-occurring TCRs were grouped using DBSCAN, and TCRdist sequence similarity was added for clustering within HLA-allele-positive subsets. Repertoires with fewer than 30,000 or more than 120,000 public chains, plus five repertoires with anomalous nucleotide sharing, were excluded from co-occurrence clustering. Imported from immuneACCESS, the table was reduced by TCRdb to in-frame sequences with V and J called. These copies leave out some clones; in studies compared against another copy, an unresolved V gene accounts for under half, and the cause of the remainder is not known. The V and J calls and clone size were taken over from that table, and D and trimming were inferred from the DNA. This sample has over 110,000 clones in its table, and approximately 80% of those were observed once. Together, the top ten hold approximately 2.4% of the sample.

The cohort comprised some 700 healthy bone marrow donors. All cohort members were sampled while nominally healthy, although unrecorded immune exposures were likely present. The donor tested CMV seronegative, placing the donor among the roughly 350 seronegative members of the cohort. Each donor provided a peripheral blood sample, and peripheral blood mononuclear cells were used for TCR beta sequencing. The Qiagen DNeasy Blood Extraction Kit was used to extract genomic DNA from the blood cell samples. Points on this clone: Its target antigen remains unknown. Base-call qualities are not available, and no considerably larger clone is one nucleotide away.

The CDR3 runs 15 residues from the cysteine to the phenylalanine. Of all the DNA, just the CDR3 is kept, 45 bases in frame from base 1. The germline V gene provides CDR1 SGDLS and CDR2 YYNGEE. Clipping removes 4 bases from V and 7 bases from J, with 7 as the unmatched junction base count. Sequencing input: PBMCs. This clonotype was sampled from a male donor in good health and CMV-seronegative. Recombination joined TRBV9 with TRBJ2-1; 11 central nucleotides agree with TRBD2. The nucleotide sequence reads TGTGCCAGCAGCCTAATAGCGGGAGGGCCTAATGAGCAGTTCTTC. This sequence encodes CASSLIAGGPNEQFF.